This TCR beta chain was recovered during a study of blood T cell repertoires in COVID-19. Original processing notes: Estimates of nucleated cell counts were drawn from the amplification of reference gene primers. Clones were read by immunoSEQ multiplex PCR, and TCRdb kept only the in-frame ones, dropping some. From that table come the V and J calls and clone size; the DNA was used to work out D and trimming. The table lists approximately 280,000 clones, around 90% of them singletons. The CDR3 totals 17 residues. Germline V lookup: CDR1 LNHDA, CDR2 SQIVND (reference sequence). V gave up 3 bases and J gave up 0 bases; unmatched junction bases: 8.

Sequences were obtained from PBMCs or T cells enriched from blood (not recorded which). This receptor was taken from a woman aged 18-35 years with acute COVID-19. V gene TRBV19 combines with J gene TRBJ1-5; 7 nucleotides agree with TRBD1. The CDR3 nucleotides are TGTGCCAGTAGTATGTTCCTTGGGACAGATAGCAATCAGCCCCAGCATTTT. Residues: CASSMFLGTDSNQPQHF.